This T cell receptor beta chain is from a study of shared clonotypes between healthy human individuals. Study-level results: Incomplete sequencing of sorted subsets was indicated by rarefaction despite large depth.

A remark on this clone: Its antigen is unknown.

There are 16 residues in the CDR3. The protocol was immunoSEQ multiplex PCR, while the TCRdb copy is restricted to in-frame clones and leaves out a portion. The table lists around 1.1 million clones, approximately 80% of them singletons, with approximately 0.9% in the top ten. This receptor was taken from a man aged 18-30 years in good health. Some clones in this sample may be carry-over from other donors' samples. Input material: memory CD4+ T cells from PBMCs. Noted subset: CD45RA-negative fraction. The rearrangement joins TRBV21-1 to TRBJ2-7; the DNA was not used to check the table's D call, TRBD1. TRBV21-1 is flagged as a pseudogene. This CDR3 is CASRMPTGGSICEQYF. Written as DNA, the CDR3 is TGTGCCAGCAGGATGCCGACAGGGGGCTCTATCTGCGAGCAGTACTTC.